This T cell receptor beta chain was identified during a study of blood T cell repertoires in COVID-19. Overall study context: The United States, Italy and Spain were the sources of the acute and convalescent COVID-19 samples.

The CDR3 runs to 15 residues. CDR1 and CDR2 from the germline V gene are GTSNPN and SVGIG (reference sequence). The V and J ends lost 1 base and 8 bases, in that order; junction bases with no gene match: 11. In the authors' methods: It was from reference gene primer amplification that nucleated cell counts were estimated. The method was immunoSEQ multiplex PCR; TCRdb's version includes in-frame clones alone and lacks a portion of them. Clone size and the V and J calls come from that table; the DNA yielded D and trimming. The repertoire holds over 85,000 clones, with 87% as singletons. The rearrangement joins TRBV30 to TRBJ2-3, with 8 bases lining up with TRBD2. The specimen sequenced was peripheral blood. The TCR comes from a human donor in a cohort sampled during active COVID-19. CDR3 protein: CAWSDPGGPSSTQYF. DNA for the CDR3: TGTGCCTGGAGTGACCCGGGGGGGCCGTCTTCTACGCAGTATTTT.